The source of this TCR beta chain is a study of CD4 and CD8 cells across lung adenocarcinoma regions. Localized lung adenocarcinoma, a non-small cell lung cancer, affected the donors. This clonotype is classed as medium-sized (0.01 to 0.1%). The germline V gene encodes CDR1 MNHNS and CDR2 SASEGT. This CDR3 is built from 15 residues. V lost 7 bases and J lost 3, with 13 bases in between. TCRdb used MiXCR to reprocess the PCR reads, holding one entry per CDR3 protein. The top ten hold 15% to 20% of the sample, which has over 4,500 distinct CDR3 sequences, 40% to 60% seen once. The chain carries TRBV6-1 and TRBJ2-6; D is undetermined. Sequencing input: CD4+ T cells from the margin of a lung tumor. The clonotype was recovered from a male donor with lung adenocarcinoma. The CD4 and CD8 labels of this study may be unreliable. CDR3 sequence (DNA): TGTGCCAGCAAGGGTAGGGATAGTGGGGCCAACGTCCTGACTTTC. This codes for CASKGRDSGANVLTF.